This entry is about one TCR beta chain. The clone's antigen remains unknown. Per-base quality was not reported, and no clone a single base away is much larger than it. The data derive from a study of control samples from healthy donors and cancer patients (dated by TCRdb to about 2020). V was cut back by 4 bases and J by 8 bases, leaving a gap of 17 bases between them. From its cysteine to its phenylalanine, the CDR3 spans 14 amino acids. Solely the CDR3 DNA is kept, with 42 bases framed from the first base. The germline V gene provides CDR1 MNHEY and CDR2 SVGAGI. Libraries were prepared through the immunoSEQ multiplex PCR assay. The source is immuneACCESS, and TCRdb retained only in-frame sequences with V and J called. Part of the clones is not carried over; for the studies checked, unresolved V genes explain less than half of this, and the remainder is unexplained. This sample holds about 170,000 clones; approximately 90% were observed only once. Approximately 12% of the sample goes to the ten largest clones.

The sequence was collected from a man aged 30 to 39 in good health. The V and J segments used are TRBV6-5 and TRBJ1-2; the best D guess is TRBD1, with 5 bases matching. The sequenced material came from blood. CDR3 protein: CASSSSRDLGGYTF. The DNA sequence reads TGTGCCAGCAGTTCAAGCCGGGACCTAGGGGGCTACACCTTC.